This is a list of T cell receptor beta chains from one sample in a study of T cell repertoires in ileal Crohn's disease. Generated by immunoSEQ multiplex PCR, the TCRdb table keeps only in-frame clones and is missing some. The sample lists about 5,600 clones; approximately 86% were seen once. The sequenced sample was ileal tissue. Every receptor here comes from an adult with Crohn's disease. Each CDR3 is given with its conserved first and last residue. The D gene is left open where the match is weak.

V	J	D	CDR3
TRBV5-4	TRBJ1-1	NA	CASSTPRGPGNTEAFF
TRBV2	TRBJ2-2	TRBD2	CASSERGRGSTGELFF
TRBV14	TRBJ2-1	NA	CASSPTHNEQFF
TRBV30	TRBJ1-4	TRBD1	CAWAGQGATNEKLFF
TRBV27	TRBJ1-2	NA	CASSLVGTSSYGYTF
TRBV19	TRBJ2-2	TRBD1	CASSSGTGLSGELFF
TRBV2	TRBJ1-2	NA	CASMAGPVGGYTF
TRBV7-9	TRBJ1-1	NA	CASSLGQRTEAFF
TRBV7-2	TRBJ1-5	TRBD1	CASSLGDRRSNQPQHF
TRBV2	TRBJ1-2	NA	CASRGGPEGYTF
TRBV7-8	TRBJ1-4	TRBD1	CASSHHRGREKLFF
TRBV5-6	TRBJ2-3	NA	CASSPGGFTDTQYF
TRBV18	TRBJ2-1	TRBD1	CASSPTGGSYNEQFF
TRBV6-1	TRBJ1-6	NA	CATSETADNSPLHF
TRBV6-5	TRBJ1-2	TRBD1	CASSSGDSPNYGYTF
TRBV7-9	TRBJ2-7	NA	CASSPRGGDEQYF
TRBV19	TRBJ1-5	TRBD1	CASREAQGANQPQHF
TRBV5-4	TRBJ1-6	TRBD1	CASSSTGGGLSNSPLHF
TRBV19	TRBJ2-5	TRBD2	CASSETGTSGAETQYF
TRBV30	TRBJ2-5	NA	CAWSDQGYVGTQYF
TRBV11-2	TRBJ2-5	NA	CASSPTREETQYF
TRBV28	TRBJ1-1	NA	CASNTGFLAEAFF
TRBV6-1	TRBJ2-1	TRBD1	CASSGQTYNEQFF
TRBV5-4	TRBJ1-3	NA	CASSFQGSGNTIYF
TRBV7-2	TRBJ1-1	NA	CASKPTVMNTEAFF
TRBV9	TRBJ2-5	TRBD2	CASSVELAGGPETQYF
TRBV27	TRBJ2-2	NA	CASSFRTTTGELFF